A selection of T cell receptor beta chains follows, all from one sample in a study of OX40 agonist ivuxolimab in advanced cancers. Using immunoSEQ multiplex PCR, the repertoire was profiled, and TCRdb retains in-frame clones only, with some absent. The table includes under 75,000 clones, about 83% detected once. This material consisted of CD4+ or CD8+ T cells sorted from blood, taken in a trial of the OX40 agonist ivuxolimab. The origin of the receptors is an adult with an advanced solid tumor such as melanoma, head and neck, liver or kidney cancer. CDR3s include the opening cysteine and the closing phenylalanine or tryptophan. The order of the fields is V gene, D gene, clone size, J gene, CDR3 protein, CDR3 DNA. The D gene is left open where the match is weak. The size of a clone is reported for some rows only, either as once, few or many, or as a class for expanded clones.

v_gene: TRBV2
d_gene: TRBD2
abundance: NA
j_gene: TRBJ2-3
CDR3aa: CASEIGGRTRSTDTQYF
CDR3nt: TGTGCCAGCGAAATCGGCGGGAGGACCCGGAGCACAGATACGCAGTATTTT

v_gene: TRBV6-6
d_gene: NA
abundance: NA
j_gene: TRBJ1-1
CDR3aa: CASSPPPGTEAFF
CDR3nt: TGTGCCAGCAGTCCCCCGCCGGGCACTGAAGCTTTCTTT

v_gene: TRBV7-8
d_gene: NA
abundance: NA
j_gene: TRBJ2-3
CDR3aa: CASSLVPAGNQFTQGTQYF
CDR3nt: TGTGCCAGCAGCTTAGTCCCAGCAGGGAACCAGTTTACACAGGGTACGCAGTATTTT

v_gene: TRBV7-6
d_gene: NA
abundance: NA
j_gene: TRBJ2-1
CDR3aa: CASRRDLSSYNEQFF
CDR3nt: TGTGCCAGCAGGAGGGACTTGAGCTCCTACAATGAGCAGTTCTTC

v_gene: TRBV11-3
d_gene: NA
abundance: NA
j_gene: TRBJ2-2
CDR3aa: CASSLDVVGGRSGELFF
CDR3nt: TGTGCCAGCAGCTTAGATGTGGTTGGGGGAAGGTCCGGGGAGCTGTTTTTT

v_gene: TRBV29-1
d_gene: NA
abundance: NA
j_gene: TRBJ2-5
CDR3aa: CSVEDLARGEAQYF
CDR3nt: TGCAGCGTTGAAGATCTGGCCAGGGGGGAGGCCCAGTACTTC

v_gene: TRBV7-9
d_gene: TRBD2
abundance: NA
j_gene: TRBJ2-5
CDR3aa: CASSFGSGRVGETQYF
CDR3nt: TGTGCCAGCAGCTTTGGGAGCGGGAGGGTGGGCGAGACCCAGTACTTC

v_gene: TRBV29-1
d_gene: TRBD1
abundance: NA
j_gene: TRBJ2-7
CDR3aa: CSVEDRLTYEQYF
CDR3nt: TGCAGCGTTGAGGACAGGCTCACCTACGAGCAGTACTTC

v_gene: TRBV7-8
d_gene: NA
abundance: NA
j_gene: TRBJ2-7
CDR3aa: CASSLASNYEQYF
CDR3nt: TGTGCCAGCAGCTTAGCGTCCAACTACGAGCAGTACTTC

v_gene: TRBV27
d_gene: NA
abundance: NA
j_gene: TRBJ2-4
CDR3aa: CASSLGGRGRQNIQYF
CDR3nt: TGTGCCAGCAGTTTAGGGGGGCGCGGGAGACAAAACATTCAGTACTTC

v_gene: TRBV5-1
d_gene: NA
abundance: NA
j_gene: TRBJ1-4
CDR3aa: CASSLGYNEKLFF
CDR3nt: TGCGCCAGCAGCTTAGGCTATAATGAAAAACTGTTTTTT

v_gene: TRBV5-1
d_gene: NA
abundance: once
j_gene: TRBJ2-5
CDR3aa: CASSLAMSETQYF
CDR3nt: TGCGCCAGCAGCTTGGCCATGAGTGAGACCCAGTACTTC

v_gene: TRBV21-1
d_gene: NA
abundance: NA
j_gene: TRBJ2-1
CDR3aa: CASCGRDYNEQFF
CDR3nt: TGTGCCAGCTGCGGGAGGGACTACAATGAGCAGTTCTTC

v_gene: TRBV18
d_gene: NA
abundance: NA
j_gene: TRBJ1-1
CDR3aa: CASSPPDRNMNTEAFF
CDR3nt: TGTGCCAGCTCACCACCGGACAGAAATATGAACACTGAAGCTTTCTTT

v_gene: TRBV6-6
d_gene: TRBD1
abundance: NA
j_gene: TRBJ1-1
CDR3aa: CASSPRDRVNTEAFF
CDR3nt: TGTGCCAGCAGTCCCCGGGACAGGGTGAACACTGAAGCTTTCTTT

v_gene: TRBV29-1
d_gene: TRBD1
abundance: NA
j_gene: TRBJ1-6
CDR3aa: CSVQDRGGNSPLHF
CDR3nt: TGCAGCGTTCAGGACAGGGGGGGGAATTCACCCCTCCACTTT

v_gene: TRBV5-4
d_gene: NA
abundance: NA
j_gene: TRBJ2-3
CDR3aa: CASSSRAGRGIDTQYF
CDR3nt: TGTGCCAGCAGCTCCCGGGCTGGGCGGGGTATAGATACGCAGTATTTT

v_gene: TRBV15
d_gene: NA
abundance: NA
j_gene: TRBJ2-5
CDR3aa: CATSRGRGGQETQYF
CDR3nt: TGTGCCACCAGCAGAGGTAGGGGTGGACAAGAGACCCAGTACTTC

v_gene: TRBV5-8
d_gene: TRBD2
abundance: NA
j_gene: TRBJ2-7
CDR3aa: CASSLAGTSGGYYEQYF
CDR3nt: TGTGCCAGCAGCTTGGCCGGGACTAGCGGGGGATACTACGAGCAGTACTTC

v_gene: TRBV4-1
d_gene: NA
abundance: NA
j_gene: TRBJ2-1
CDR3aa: CASSRTRRLGGDNEQFF
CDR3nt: TGCGCCAGCAGCCGAACACGACGACTAGGGGGGGACAATGAGCAGTTCTTC

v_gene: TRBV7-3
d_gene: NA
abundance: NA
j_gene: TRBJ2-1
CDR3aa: CASSLSSLSYNEQFF
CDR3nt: TGTGCCAGCAGCTTAAGCAGTCTCTCCTACAATGAGCAGTTCTTC

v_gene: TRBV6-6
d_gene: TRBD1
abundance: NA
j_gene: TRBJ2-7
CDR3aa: CASELGQTDYEQYF
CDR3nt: TGTGCCAGCGAGTTGGGACAGACCGATTACGAGCAGTACTTC